Following are 2 T cell receptor beta chains from one sample sequenced in a study of T cell responses to AZD1222 COVID-19 vaccine. TCRdb keeps only in-frame clones here, not all; method: immunoSEQ multiplex PCR. The sample contains about 120,000 clones, 85% to 95% of which appear only once. The starting material was peripheral blood, obtained 28 days after the second AZD1222 dose. The receptors here all came from an adult who received the AZD1222 COVID-19 vaccine.

This chain links TRBV5-5 with TRBJ2-1; a weak D match, TRBD1 (5 bases). Germline CDR1 SGHKS, CDR2 YYEKEE (reference sequence). Deletions cut 2 bases from V and 0 bases from J, with 9 bases between. This CDR3 has 15 amino acids. CDR3 DNA sequence: TGTGCCAGCAGCTTACAGGTGGGCTCCTACAATGAGCAGTTCTTC. Translation gives CASSLQVGSYNEQFF.

This chain joins TRBV19 and TRBJ2-7, with TRBD2 matching 9 bases. The CDR3 sequence is 14 residues long. V dropped 5 bases and J dropped 5; count of bases not matched to a gene: 7. CDR1 is LNHDA, CDR2 SQIVND, per germline (reference sequence). CDR3 region: CASSDLAGGDEQYF. Here the CDR3 DNA reads TGTGCCAGTAGTGATCTCGCGGGGGGGGACGAGCAGTACTTC.